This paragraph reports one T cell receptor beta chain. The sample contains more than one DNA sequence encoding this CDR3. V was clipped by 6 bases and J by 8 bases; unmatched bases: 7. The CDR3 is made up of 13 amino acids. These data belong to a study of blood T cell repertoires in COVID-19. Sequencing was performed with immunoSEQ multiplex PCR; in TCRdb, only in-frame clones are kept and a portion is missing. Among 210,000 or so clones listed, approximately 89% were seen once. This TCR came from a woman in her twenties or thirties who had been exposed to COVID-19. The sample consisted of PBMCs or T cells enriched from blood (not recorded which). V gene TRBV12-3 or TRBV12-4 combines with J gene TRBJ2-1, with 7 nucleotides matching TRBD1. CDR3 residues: CASRRTGVDEQFF. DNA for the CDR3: TGTGCCAGCAGAAGAACAGGGGTGGATGAGCAGTTCTTC.